The sequence of this T cell receptor beta chain was determined in a study of blood T cell repertoires in COVID-19. Germline V gene lookup returns CDR1 MNHEY and CDR2 SMNVEV (reference sequence). V was pared by 6 bases and J by 0 bases, with 7 bases of the junction left unmatched. This CDR3 has 16 residues. The method was immunoSEQ multiplex PCR; TCRdb's version includes in-frame clones alone and lacks a portion of them. The sample includes hundreds of thousands of clones, about 86% of them seen just once. This receptor was obtained from an elderly man with acute or convalescent COVID-19. The sample comprised peripheral blood. This chain uses TRBV27 with TRBJ2-2, with TRBD1 matching 7 bases. CDR3 sequence (DNA): TGTGCCAGCAGAGGGGTACAGGGGACGAACACCGGGGAGCTGTTTTTT. Translation: CASRGVQGTNTGELFF.